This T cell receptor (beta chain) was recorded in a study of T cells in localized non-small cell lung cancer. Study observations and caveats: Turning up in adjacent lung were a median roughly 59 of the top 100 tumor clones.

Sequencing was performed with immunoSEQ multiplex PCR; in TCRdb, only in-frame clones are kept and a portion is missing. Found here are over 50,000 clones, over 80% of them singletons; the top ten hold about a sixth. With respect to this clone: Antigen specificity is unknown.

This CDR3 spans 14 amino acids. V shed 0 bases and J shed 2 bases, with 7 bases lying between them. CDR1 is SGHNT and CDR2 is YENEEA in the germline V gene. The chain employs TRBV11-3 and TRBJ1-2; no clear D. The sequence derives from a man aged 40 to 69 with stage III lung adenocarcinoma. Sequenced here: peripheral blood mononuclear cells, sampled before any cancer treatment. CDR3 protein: CASSLEAGNYGYTF. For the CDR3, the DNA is TGTGCCAGCAGCTTAGAGGCGGGGAACTATGGCTACACCTTC.